These 30 T cell receptor beta chains were sequenced from one sample in a study of T cells in Graves' hyperthyroidism and ophthalmopathy. Amplified regions were TCR beta CDR3 sequences from RNA transcripts. First-round RT-PCR of the TCR CDR3 relied on the HTBI primer set. TCRdb reanalysed the multiplex PCR reads using MiXCR and keeps one entry per CDR3 protein. The sample holds approximately 490,000 distinct CDR3 sequences, roughly 23% seen once. The sample consisted of blood. Receptors were obtained from a woman between 70 and 85 years old with Graves' ophthalmopathy.

This sequence joins TRBV20-1 and TRBJ1-2; the match to TRBD1 covers 7 bases. The CDR3 spans 11 residues. The germline V gene encodes CDR1 DFQATT and CDR2 SNEGSKA (reference sequence). V lost 5 bases to trimming and J lost 5 bases; unmatched junction nucleotides: 2. The CDR3 region is CSAVQGYGYTF. The CDR3 bases are TGCAGTGCTGTACAGGGGTATGGCTACACCTTC.

This clonotype has at least ten counts. The genes are TRBV6-2 or TRBV6-3 and TRBJ1-4; TRBD1 matches 7 bases. V lost 6 bases and J lost 8; bases outside the gene matches: 9. In germline, CDR1 is MNHEY, CDR2 SVGEGT. The CDR3 sequence is 14 residues long. CDR3 coding DNA: TGTGCCAGCAGGCGTCCGGGACAGTTCGAAAAACTGTTTTTT. This gives the protein CASRRPGQFEKLFF.

The chain joins TRBV3-1 to TRBJ1-6; D might be TRBD1 (6 bases). Deletions cut 4 bases from V and 0 bases from J, with 13 bases between. CDR3 size: 17 residues. In germline, CDR1 is LGHDT, CDR2 YNNKEL (reference sequence). CDR3 amino acids: CASSRTQGGSYNSPLHF. The CDR3 region has the DNA TGTGCCAGCAGCCGGACACAGGGTGGCTCCTATAATTCACCCCTCCACTTT.

Ten or more counts support this clonotype. This chain links TRBV10-1 with TRBJ1-1; D is uncertain. V lost 3 bases, J lost 5 bases, and 16 bases lay in between. Germline CDR1 is WNHNN and CDR2 is SYGVQD (reference sequence). This CDR3 region has 15 residues. The CDR3 sequence is CASSDIGRGTTEAFF. The CDR3 coding sequence is TGCGCCAGCAGTGACATAGGACGAGGAACAACTGAAGCTTTCTTT.

The sample holds a few counts of this clonotype. J is TRBJ1-2 and V is TRBV20-1; possible D gene TRBD1, 6 bases. Per germline, CDR1 DFQATT and CDR2 SNEGSKA (reference sequence). The CDR3 loop spans 14 amino acids. Trimming removed 5 bases from V and 7 bases from J, with 20 bases in between. CDR3 bases: TGCAGTGCTCCCTGGGGGGCAGGGAGGAGTGGCTACACCTTC. Translating gives CSAPWGAGRSGYTF.

This clonotype was detected only a few times. The chain has TRBV3-1 and TRBJ2-7; maybe TRBD1 (5 bases). This CDR3 contains 12 residues. Trimming pared 5 bases from V and 8 bases from J, leaving 13 bases between. Germline V gives CDR1 LGHDT, CDR2 YNNKEL (reference sequence). CDR3 sequence (DNA): TGTGCCAGCAGCGGGGCCCGACTCAAGCAGTACTTC. This sequence encodes CASSGARLKQYF.

This clonotype was recorded many times. The V gene is TRBV29-1, the J gene TRBJ2-7, with D tentatively TRBD2 (5 bases). The CDR3 length is 13 residues. CDR1 SQVTM and CDR2 ANQGSEA come from the germline V gene. Trimming left V 3 bases short and J 2 bases short, with 11 bases between. In nucleotides, the CDR3 is TGCAGCGTTGAGGGGTGGAGGCCCTACGAGCAGTACTTC. Protein product: CSVEGWRPYEQYF.

This clonotype was observed a few times. The V gene is TRBV15, the J gene TRBJ2-5; the D call may be TRBD1 or TRBD2 (5 bases each). V gave up 3 bases and J gave up 1 base, with 12 bases separating them. Germline CDR1 is LNHNV and CDR2 is YYDKDF (reference sequence). This CDR3 has 15 amino acids. The CDR3 protein is CATSSGLGPQETQYF. In DNA, the CDR3 is TGTGCCACCAGCAGTGGCCTGGGACCCCAAGAGACCCAGTACTTC.

There are many counts of this clonotype. This chain joins TRBV7-2 and TRBJ2-5, with D tentatively TRBD1 (6 bases). The V end lost 5 bases, the J end lost 14 bases, and 21 bases lay between the germline ends. The CDR3 has 13 amino acids. In germline, CDR1 is SGHTA, CDR2 FQGNSA. CDR3 residues: CASSPQPGRGPYF. CDR3 DNA: TGTGCCAGCAGCCCCCAACCGGGCAGGGGCCCCTACTTC.

This clonotype was counted at least ten times. This rearrangement joins TRBV28 to TRBJ1-2; 7 bases are a match to TRBD1. From germline, CDR1 is MDHEN and CDR2 SYDVKM. The CDR3 is 13 residues long. Trimming cost V 6 bases and J 4 bases; bases outside gene matches: 5. CDR3 nucleotide sequence: TGTGCCAGCAGCCCAGGGGGTCCCTATGGCTACACCTTC. This sequence encodes CASSPGGPYGYTF.

This sequence joins TRBV7-2 and TRBJ2-1; 12 bases align to TRBD2. The CDR3 sequence is 16 residues long. J lost 9 bases, V lost 3 bases, and 9 bases had no gene match. Germline V gene sequence: CDR1 SGHTA, CDR2 FQGNSA. CDR3 protein: CASSLRLAGEGGEQFF. Written as DNA, the CDR3 is TGTGCCAGCAGCTTGCGACTAGCGGGAGAGGGGGGTGAGCAGTTCTTC.

This clonotype was counted only a few times. The gene calls are TRBV7-3 and TRBJ2-3; 7 bases align to TRBD2. Germline-derived CDR1 and CDR2 are SGHTA and FQGTGA. The CDR3 covers 17 residues. V lost 5 bases to trimming and J lost 0 bases; unmatched junction nucleotides: 11. CDR3 sequence (DNA): TGTGCCAGCAGCGCCTGGGCTAGCGGAGCTAGCACAGATACGCAGTATTTT. Translation gives CASSAWASGASTDTQYF.

The chain uses TRBV15 and TRBJ2-1; D gene uncertain. Trimming pared 6 bases from V and 8 bases from J, leaving 14 bases between. The CDR3 covers 13 residues. The V gene's germline CDR1 is LNHNV and CDR2 YYDKDF (reference sequence). The CDR3 region has the DNA TGTGCCACCAGTCTTCCCCCAACCCATGAGCAGTTCTTC. It specifies CATSLPPTHEQFF. Based on the CDR3 plus reference TRBV15 and TRBJ2-1, the full variable domain is DAMVIQNPRYQVTQFGKPVTLSCSQTLNHNVMYWYQQKSSQAPKLLFHYYDKDFNNEADTPDNFQSRRPNTSFCFLDIRSPGLGDTAMYLCATSLPPTHEQFFGPGTRLTVL.

This clonotype appeared a few times. This chain links TRBV6-1 with TRBJ1-1; D is uncertain. The CDR3 is 11 residues long. Germline values: CDR1 MNHNS, CDR2 SASEGT. Trimming took off 2 bases at V and 5 bases at J, with 3 bases between the two ends. The CDR3 bases are TGTGCCAGCAGTGAAATAACTGAAGCTTTCTTT. This translates into CASSEITEAFF.

This clonotype was detected ten times or more. The chain has TRBV28 and TRBJ1-2; no clear D gene. Germline values: CDR1 MDHEN, CDR2 SYDVKM. Trimming cost V 4 bases and J 7 bases, with 16 bases left between them. There are 14 residues in the CDR3. CDR3 nucleotide sequence: TGTGCCAGCAGTTCCGTCGATCTTCGGGGTGGCTACACCTTC. This codes for CASSSVDLRGGYTF.

This clonotype has a count of ten or more. The chain has TRBV12-3 or TRBV12-4 and TRBJ1-1; D is possibly TRBD1 (5 bases). V was trimmed by 3 bases and J by 5 bases, leaving 16 bases between them. This CDR3 is built from 15 residues. As DNA, the CDR3 is TGTGCCAGCAGTTTTTCTCCCATGGGGGGAACTGAAGCTTTCTTT. As protein: CASSFSPMGGTEAFF.

The V call is TRBV6-2 or TRBV6-3, the J call TRBJ2-1; 10 bases fit TRBD2. The CDR3 has 15 residues. Losses at the gene ends were 2 bases for V and 9 bases for J; bases not matched to a gene: 7. Germline values: CDR1 MNHEY, CDR2 SVGEGT. The CDR3 DNA reads as TGTGCCAGCAGTTACGTGACTAGCGGGCCGGGTGAGCAGTTCTTC. Translated, it gives CASSYVTSGPGEQFF.

The chain carries TRBV7-9 and TRBJ2-7; D unresolved. In germline, CDR1 is SEHNR, CDR2 FQNEAQ (reference sequence). CDR3 length: 12 amino acids. The V end was cut by 8 bases, the J end by 8 bases, with 16 bases between. The CDR3 region has the DNA TGTGCCAGCTCATCTCCCGACGTAAAGCAGTACTTC. Amino acids: CASSSPDVKQYF.

Many counts were recorded for this clonotype. The V gene is TRBV12-5, the J gene TRBJ2-1; 11 bases match TRBD1. The germline CDR1 and CDR2 sequences are LGHNT and FRNRAP. This CDR3 has 14 amino acids. Losses at the gene ends were 10 bases for V and 7 bases for J; bases not matched to a gene: 9. For the CDR3, the DNA is TGTGCTACCTCACCGGGACAGGGGGTGAATGAGCAGTTCTTC. This codes for CATSPGQGVNEQFF.

This clonotype was recorded many times. The rearrangement links TRBV7-2 to TRBJ2-7; 7 bases are a match to TRBD1. J was trimmed by 1 base and V by 1 base; bases with no gene match: 4. Germline V gene data show CDR1 as SGHTA and CDR2 as FQGNSA. The CDR3 covers 15 residues. The CDR3: CASSLEAGGSYEQYF. Here the CDR3 DNA reads TGTGCCAGCAGCTTAGAGGCAGGGGGTTCCTACGAGCAGTACTTC.

This clonotype has only a few counts. V and J are TRBV10-3 and TRBJ1-1, with 7 bases aligning to TRBD1. J lost 1 base, V lost 0 bases, and 8 bases had no gene match. The germline V gene has CDR1 ENHRY and CDR2 SYGVKD. The CDR3 has 17 amino acids. The CDR3 DNA follows: TGTGCCATCAGTGAGTCGATACCAGGGGGGGGGAACACTGAAGCTTTCTTT. This codes for CAISESIPGGGNTEAFF.

This clonotype has just a few counts. J is TRBJ2-2 and V is TRBV6-1, with 10 bases lining up with TRBD2. The ends lost 6 bases at V and 7 bases at J; junction bases unmatched: 8. Germline values: CDR1 MNHNS, CDR2 SASEGT. This CDR3 is 15 amino acids long. This CDR3 is CASRSTSGWSGELFF. The CDR3 DNA sequence: TGTGCCAGCAGGTCGACTAGCGGGTGGAGCGGGGAGCTGTTTTTT.

This clonotype was seen a few times. This rearrangement joins TRBV20-1 to TRBJ2-1; 12 bases match TRBD2. Germline V gene sequence: CDR1 DFQATT, CDR2 SNEGSKA (reference sequence). The junction had 8 bases not matched to a gene; V was cut back by 4 bases and J by 7 bases. This CDR3 has 15 amino acids. CDR3 amino acids: CSANPGTSGHNEQFF. CDR3 DNA: TGCAGTGCTAACCCCGGGACTAGCGGGCATAATGAGCAGTTCTTC.

This clonotype has more than one count but fewer than ten. This chain connects TRBV5-1 to TRBJ2-1; 12 bases line up with TRBD2. Germline V gene sequence: CDR1 SGHRS, CDR2 YFSETQ. The length of the CDR3 is 19 residues. Unmatched junction bases numbered 10, after V lost 2 bases and J lost 1 base. The CDR3 here is CASSFPTSGSSRSYNEQFF. The DNA for the CDR3 is TGCGCCAGCAGCTTCCCGACTAGCGGGAGCAGTAGGTCCTACAATGAGCAGTTCTTC.

The J gene is TRBJ1-5, the V gene TRBV6-1; D is ambiguous. The CDR3 sequence is 13 residues long. Germline lookup yields CDR1 MNHNS and CDR2 SASEGT. The CDR3 loop is CATGRDSNQPQHF. CDR3 in DNA: TGTGCAACCGGTCGGGATAGCAATCAGCCCCAGCATTTT.

This clonotype was seen a few times. This sequence joins TRBV30 and TRBJ2-1; D uncertain. The germline CDR1 and CDR2 sequences are GTSNPN and SVGIG (reference sequence). V was cut by 0 bases and J by 5 bases, with 2 bases left in between. CDR3 length: 11 residues. CDR3 in DNA: TGTGCCTGGAGTGTGGACAATGAGCAGTTCTTC. It specifies CAWSVDNEQFF. The full variable domain, its missing parts supplied by reference TRBV30 and TRBJ2-1, is SQTIHQWPATLVQPVGSPLSLECTVEGTSNPNLYWYRQAAGRGLQLLFYSVGIGQISSEVPQNLSASRPQDRQFILSSKKLLLSDSGFYLCAWSVDNEQFFGPGTRLTVL.

Ten or more counts support this clonotype. The chain recombines TRBV15 with TRBJ2-1; 11 positions agree with TRBD2. CDR1 LNHNV and CDR2 YYDKDF come from the germline V gene (reference sequence). J lost 6 bases, V lost 3 bases, and 7 bases had no gene match. The CDR3 totals 16 residues. DNA of the CDR3: TGTGCCACCAGCAGCCGGAGAACTAGCGGGAGCAATGAGCAGTTCTTC. Translation: CATSSRRTSGSNEQFF.

This clonotype was recorded a few times. This chain uses TRBV30 with TRBJ2-7, with 10 bases lining up with TRBD1. CDR3 length: 14 residues. Germline values: CDR1 GTSNPN, CDR2 SVGIG (reference sequence). The CDR3 region is CAASRTGGFYEQYF. The CDR3 DNA is TGTGCGGCCTCACGGACAGGGGGTTTCTACGAGCAGTACTTC.

In its sample, this clonotype was seen many times. The rearrangement joins TRBV11-2 to TRBJ2-7; 8 bases fit TRBD2. Germline V gene data show CDR1 as SGHAT and CDR2 as FQNNGV. V shed 6 bases, J shed 2 bases, and the junction held 6 bases outside the gene matches. This CDR3 has 14 amino acids. The CDR3: CASSFSGITYEQYF. CDR3 sequence (DNA): TGTGCCAGCAGTTTTAGCGGGATTACCTACGAGCAGTACTTC.

This clonotype has a count of ten or more. The chain carries TRBV20-1 and TRBJ2-7, with 9 bases identical to TRBD1. Germline values: CDR1 DFQATT, CDR2 SNEGSKA (reference sequence). V lost 3 bases to trimming and J lost 2 bases; unmatched junction nucleotides: 5. This CDR3 region has 14 residues. The CDR3: CSASHRGRTYEQYF. CDR3 DNA: TGCAGTGCTAGTCACAGGGGGCGTACCTACGAGCAGTACTTC.